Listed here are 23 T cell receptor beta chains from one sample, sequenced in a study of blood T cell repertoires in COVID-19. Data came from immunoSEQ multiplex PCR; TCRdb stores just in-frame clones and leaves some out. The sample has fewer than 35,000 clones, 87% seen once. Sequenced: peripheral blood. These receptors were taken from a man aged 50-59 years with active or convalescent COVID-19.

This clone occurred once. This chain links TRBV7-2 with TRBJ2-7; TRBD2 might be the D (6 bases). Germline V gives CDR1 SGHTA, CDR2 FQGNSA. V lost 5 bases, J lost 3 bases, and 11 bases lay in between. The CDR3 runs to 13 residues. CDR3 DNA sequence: TGTGCCAGCAGCCCAGGAGGGAGCTACGAGCAGTACTTC. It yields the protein CASSPGGSYEQYF.

CDR3: CSVGGDYGTDTQYF. CDR3 in DNA: TGCAGCGTTGGGGGGGACTATGGGACAGATACGCAGTATTTT. The J gene is TRBJ2-3, the V gene TRBV29-1; the match to TRBD2 covers 7 bases. Germline loops: CDR1 SQVTM, CDR2 ANQGSEA. With 4 bases clipped from V and 3 bases from J, the junction kept 7 bases outside the gene matches. The length of the CDR3 is 14 residues.

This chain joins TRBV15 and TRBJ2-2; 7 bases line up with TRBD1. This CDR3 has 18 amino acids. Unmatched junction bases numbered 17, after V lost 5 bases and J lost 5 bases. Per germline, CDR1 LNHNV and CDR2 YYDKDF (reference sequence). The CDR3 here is CATSGPDGQERGTGELFF. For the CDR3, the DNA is TGTGCCACCAGCGGGCCAGACGGACAGGAACGGGGTACCGGGGAGCTGTTTTTT.

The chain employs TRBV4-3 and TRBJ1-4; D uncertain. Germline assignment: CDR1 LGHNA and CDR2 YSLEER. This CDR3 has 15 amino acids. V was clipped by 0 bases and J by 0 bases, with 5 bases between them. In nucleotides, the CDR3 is TGCGCCAGCAGCCAAGATCGGGCAACTAATGAAAAACTGTTTTTT. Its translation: CASSQDRATNEKLFF.

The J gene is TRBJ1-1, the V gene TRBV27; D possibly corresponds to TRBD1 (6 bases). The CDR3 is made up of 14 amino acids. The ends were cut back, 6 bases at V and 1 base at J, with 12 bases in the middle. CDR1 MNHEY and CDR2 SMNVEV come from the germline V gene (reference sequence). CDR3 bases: TGTGCCAGCAGCCCGACAGGATGGAACACTGAAGCTTTCTTT. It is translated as CASSPTGWNTEAFF.

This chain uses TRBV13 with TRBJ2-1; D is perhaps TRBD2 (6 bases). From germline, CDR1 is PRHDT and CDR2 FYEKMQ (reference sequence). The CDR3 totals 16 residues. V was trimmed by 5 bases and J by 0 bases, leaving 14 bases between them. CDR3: CASSNSGGPSYNEQFF. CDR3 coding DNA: TGTGCCAGCAGCAATAGCGGAGGGCCCTCCTACAATGAGCAGTTCTTC.

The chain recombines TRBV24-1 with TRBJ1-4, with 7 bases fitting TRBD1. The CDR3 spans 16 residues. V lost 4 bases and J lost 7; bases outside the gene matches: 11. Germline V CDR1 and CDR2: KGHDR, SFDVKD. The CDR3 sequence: CATSDPGQEHPEKLFF. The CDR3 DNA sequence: TGTGCCACCAGTGACCCCGGACAGGAGCATCCTGAAAAACTGTTTTTT.

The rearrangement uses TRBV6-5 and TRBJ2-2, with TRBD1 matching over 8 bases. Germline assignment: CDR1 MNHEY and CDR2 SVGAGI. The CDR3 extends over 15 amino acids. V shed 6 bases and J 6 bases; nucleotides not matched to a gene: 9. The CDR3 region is CASRAPGQVAGELFF. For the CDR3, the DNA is TGTGCCAGCAGGGCCCCGGGACAGGTAGCCGGGGAGCTGTTTTTT.

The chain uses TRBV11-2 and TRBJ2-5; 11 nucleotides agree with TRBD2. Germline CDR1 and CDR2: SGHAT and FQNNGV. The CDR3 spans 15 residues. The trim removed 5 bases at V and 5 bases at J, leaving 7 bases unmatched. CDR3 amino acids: CASSISGRVRETQYF. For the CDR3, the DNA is TGTGCCAGCAGCATTAGCGGGAGGGTGAGGGAGACCCAGTACTTC.

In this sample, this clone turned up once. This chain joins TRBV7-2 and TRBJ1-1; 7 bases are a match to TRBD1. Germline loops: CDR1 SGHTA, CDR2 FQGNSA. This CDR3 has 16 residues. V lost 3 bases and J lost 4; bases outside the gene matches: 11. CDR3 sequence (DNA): TGTGCCAGCAGCTTGGTGGGCGGCAGGGGGTCCACTGAAGCTTTCTTT. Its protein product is CASSLVGGRGSTEAFF.

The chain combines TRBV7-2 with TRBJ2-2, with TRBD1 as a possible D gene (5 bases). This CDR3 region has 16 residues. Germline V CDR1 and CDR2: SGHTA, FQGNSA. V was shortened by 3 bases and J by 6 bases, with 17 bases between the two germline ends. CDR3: CASSFHPAAGPGELFF. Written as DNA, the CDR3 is TGTGCCAGCAGCTTTCACCCCGCGGCAGGGCCCGGGGAGCTGTTTTTT.

Here the CDR3 reads CASSLAVPGLAGKETQYF. The CDR3 region has the DNA TGTGCCAGCAGCTTAGCGGTTCCGGGACTAGCGGGAAAAGAGACCCAGTACTTC. The chain is built from TRBV7-2 and TRBJ2-5, with 13 bases fitting TRBD2. This CDR3 has 18 amino acids. Germline assignment: CDR1 SGHTA and CDR2 FQGNSA. Trimming took 0 bases from V and 3 from J; bases not matched to a gene: 7.

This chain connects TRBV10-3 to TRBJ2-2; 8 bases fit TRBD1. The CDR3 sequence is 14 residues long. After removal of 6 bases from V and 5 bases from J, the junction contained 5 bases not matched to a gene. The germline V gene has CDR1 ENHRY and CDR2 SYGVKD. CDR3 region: CAISGQGETGELFF. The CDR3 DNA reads TGTGCCATCAGCGGACAGGGTGAGACCGGGGAGCTGTTTTTT.

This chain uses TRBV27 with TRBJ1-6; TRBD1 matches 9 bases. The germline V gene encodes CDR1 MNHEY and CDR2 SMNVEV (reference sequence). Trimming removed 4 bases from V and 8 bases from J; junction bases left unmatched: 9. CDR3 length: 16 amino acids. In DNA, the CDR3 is TGTGCCAGCAGTTCCACGACAGGGGGATTAGATTCACCCCTCCACTTT. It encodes CASSSTTGGLDSPLHF.

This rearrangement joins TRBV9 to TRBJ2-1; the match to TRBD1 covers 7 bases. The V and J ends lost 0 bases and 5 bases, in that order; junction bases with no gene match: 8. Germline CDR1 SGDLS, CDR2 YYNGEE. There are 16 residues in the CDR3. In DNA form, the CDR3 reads TGTGCCAGCAGCGTAGCCCTCGGACAGGCGAACAATGAGCAGTTCTTC. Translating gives CASSVALGQANNEQFF.

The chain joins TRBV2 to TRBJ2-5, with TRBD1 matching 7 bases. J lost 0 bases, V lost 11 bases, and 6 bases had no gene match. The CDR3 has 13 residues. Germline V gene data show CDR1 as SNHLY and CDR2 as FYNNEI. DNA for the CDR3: TGTGCCGGCACAGGGGTTGACCAAGAGACCCAGTACTTC. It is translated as CAGTGVDQETQYF.

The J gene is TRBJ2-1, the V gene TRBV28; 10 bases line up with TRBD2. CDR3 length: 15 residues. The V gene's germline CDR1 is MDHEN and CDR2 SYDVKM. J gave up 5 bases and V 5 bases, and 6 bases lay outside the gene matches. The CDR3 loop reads CASSPGLAVNNEQFF. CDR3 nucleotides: TGTGCCAGCAGTCCAGGACTAGCGGTGAACAATGAGCAGTTCTTC. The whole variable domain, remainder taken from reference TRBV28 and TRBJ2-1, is DVKVTQSSRYLVKRTGEKVFLECVQDMDHENMFWYRQDPGLGLRLIYFSYDVKMKEKGDIPEGYSVSREKKERFSLILESASTNQTSMYLCASSPGLAVNNEQFFGPGTRLTVL.

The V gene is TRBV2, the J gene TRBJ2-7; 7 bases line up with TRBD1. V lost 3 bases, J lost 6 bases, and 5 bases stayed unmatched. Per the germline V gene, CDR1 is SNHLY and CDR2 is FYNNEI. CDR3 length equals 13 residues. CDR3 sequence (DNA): TGTGCCAGCAGTGACAGACAGGGCGGCGAGCAGTACTTC. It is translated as CASSDRQGGEQYF.

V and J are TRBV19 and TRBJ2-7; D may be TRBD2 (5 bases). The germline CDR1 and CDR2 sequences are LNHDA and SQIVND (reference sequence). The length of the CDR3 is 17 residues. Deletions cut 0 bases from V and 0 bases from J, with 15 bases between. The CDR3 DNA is TGTGCCAGTAGTATAGATCTAACGCGGGCCCTCTCCTACGAGCAGTACTTC. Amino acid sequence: CASSIDLTRALSYEQYF.

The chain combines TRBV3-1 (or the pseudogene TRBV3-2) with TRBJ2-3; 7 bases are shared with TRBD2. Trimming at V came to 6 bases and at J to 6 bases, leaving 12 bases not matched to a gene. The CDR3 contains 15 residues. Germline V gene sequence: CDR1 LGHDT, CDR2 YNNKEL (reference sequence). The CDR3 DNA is TGTGCCAGCAGACGGGGGGTTCACCACACTGATACGCAGTATTTT. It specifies CASRRGVHHTDTQYF.

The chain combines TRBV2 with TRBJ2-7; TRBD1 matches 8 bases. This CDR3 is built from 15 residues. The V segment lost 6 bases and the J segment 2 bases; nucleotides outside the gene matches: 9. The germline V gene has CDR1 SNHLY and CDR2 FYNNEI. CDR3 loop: CASRGPGQAPYEQYF. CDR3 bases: TGTGCCAGCAGGGGACCGGGACAGGCTCCCTACGAGCAGTACTTC.

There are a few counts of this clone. The CDR3 DNA reads TGTGCCAGCAGCATGGACGGGGCAACTAATGAAAAACTGTTTTTT. It codes for CASSMDGATNEKLFF. The chain couples TRBV21-1 to TRBJ1-4. TRBV21-1 is assigned pseudogene status. The CDR3 sequence is 15 residues long.

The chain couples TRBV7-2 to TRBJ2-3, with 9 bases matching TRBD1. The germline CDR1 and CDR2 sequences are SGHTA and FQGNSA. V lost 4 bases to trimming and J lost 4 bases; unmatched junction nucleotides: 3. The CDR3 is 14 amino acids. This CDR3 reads CASSWGQGPDTQYF. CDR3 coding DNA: TGTGCCAGCAGCTGGGGACAGGGCCCAGATACGCAGTATTTT.